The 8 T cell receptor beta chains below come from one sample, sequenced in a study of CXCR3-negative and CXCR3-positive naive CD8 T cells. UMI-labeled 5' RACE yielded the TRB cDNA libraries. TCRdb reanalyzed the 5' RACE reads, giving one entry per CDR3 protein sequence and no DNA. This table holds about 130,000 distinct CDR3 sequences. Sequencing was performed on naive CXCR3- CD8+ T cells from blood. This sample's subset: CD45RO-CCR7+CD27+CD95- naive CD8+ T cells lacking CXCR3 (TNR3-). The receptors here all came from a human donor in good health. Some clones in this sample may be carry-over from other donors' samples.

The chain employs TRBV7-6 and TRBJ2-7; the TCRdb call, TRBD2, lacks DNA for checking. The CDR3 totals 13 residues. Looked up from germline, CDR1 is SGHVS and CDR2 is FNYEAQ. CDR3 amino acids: CATTLAGLYGQYF.

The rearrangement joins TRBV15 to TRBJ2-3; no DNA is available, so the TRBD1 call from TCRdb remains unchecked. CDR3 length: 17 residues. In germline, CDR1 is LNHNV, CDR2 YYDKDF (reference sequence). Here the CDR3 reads CATSTQPIQGSTDTQYF.

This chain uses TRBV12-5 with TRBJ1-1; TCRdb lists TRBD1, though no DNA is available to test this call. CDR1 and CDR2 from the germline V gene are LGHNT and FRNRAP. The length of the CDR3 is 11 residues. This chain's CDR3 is CASGPPGEAFF.

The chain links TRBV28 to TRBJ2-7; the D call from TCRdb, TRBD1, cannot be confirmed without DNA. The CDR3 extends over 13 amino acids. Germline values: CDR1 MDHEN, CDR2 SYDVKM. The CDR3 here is CASSFGQGEEQYF.

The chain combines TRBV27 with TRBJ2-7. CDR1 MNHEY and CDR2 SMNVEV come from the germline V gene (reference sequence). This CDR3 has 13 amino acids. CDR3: CASSLAGDLEQYF.

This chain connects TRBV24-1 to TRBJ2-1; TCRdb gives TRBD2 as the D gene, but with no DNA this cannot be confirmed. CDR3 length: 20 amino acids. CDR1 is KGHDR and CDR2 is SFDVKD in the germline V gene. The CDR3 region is CATSDPTFSASGTSYNEQFF.

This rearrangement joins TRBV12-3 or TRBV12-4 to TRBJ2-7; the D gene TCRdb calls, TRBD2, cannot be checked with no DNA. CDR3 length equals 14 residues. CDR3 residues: CASSHSGRSGEQYF.

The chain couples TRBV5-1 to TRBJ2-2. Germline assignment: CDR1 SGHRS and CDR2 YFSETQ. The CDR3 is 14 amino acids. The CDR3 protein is CASSAYASTGELFF. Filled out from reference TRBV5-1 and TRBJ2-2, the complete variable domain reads KAGVTQTPRYLIKTRGQQVTLSCSPISGHRSVSWYQQTPGQGLQFLFEYFSETQRNKGNFPGRFSGRQFSNSRSEMNVSTLELGDSALYLCASSAYASTGELFFGEGSRLTVL.